This TCR beta chain was documented in a study of beta chain features in type 1 diabetes. Study-wide results and limits: The study found moderately but significantly shorter TCRB CDR3s in all four CD4+ subsets of Type 1 diabetes patients.

The investigators reverse transcribed all of the isolated RNA, so they sequenced expressed TCRB transcripts. Profiled with immunoSEQ multiplex PCR; TCRdb holds only in-frame clones, not every one. In the table there are approximately 150,000 clones, around 63% of which are singletons. Concerning this clone: Antigen specificity is unknown.

The J segment lost 3 bases and the V segment lost 4 bases, leaving 15 bases of the junction unmatched. Germline lookup yields CDR1 SGHNT and CDR2 YYREEE (reference sequence). This CDR3 has 17 residues. The sample consisted of naive CD4+ T cells from blood. The receptor was derived from a man younger than 40 with type 1 diabetes. The gene calls are TRBV5-4 and TRBJ2-7; 8 bases fit TRBD1. CDR3: CASSNTRTGKYLYEQYF. CDR3 bases: TGTGCCAGCAGCAACACCCGGACAGGGAAATACCTCTACGAGCAGTACTTC.